A single sample is the source of the 24 T cell receptor beta chains below, sequenced in a study of identical twins. TCRdb reanalysed the 5' RACE reads using MiXCR and keeps one entry per CDR3 protein. Of under 300,000 distinct CDR3 sequences listed, about an eighth are singletons. The sequenced sample consisted of memory (CD45RO+) T cells sorted from blood. The receptors shown here come from a woman between 18 and 30 years old in good health.

This clonotype was counted at least ten times. This chain links TRBV20-1 with TRBJ1-2, with TRBD1 matching over 8 bases. The germline CDR1 and CDR2 sequences are DFQATT and SNEGSKA (reference sequence). CDR3 length: 13 residues. V gave up 4 bases and J gave up 6 bases; unmatched junction bases: 7. The CDR3 reads CSATGTGFDGYTF. The CDR3 DNA follows: TGCAGTGCTACCGGGACAGGCTTCGATGGCTACACCTTC.

This clonotype was seen more than once but under ten times. The chain links TRBV9 to TRBJ1-5; D gene unclear. Germline V CDR1 and CDR2: SGDLS, YYNGEE. Trimming left V 0 bases short and J 7 bases short, with 8 bases between. CDR3 size: 13 residues. Here the CDR3 reads CASSVASGQPQHF. The CDR3, as DNA: TGTGCCAGCAGCGTAGCATCGGGGCAGCCCCAGCATTTT.

This clonotype was counted only a few times. CDR3 amino acids: CASSLRPRHEDTQYF. Here the CDR3 DNA reads TGTGCCAGCAGCTTGCGTCCGAGACACGAAGATACGCAGTATTTT. The chain links TRBV5-5 to TRBJ2-3; D call uncertain. V was shortened by 1 base and J by 5 bases, with 14 bases between the two germline ends. Germline V gene data show CDR1 as SGHKS and CDR2 as YYEKEE (reference sequence). The CDR3 has 15 amino acids.

This clonotype was seen a handful of times. The chain links TRBV6-2 or TRBV6-3 to TRBJ2-3; maybe TRBD2 (6 bases). The V gene lost 0 bases and the J gene lost 9 bases, with 10 bases spanning the gap. In germline, CDR1 is MNHEY, CDR2 SVGEGT. This CDR3 region has 13 residues. CDR3 protein: CASSYSGTPTQYF. The CDR3 DNA reads as TGTGCCAGCAGTTACTCTGGGACTCCCACGCAGTATTTT.

This clonotype was detected many times. V and J are TRBV4-3 and TRBJ2-5, with 7 bases fitting TRBD2. Looked up from germline, CDR1 is LGHNA and CDR2 is YSLEER. The ends lost 0 bases at V and 2 bases at J; junction bases unmatched: 3. CDR3 length equals 15 residues. The CDR3 is CASSQELAIQETQYF. As DNA, the CDR3 is TGCGCCAGCAGCCAAGAACTAGCGATACAAGAGACCCAGTACTTC.

This clonotype was seen more than once but under ten times. V gene TRBV7-9 combines with J gene TRBJ2-5; possible D gene TRBD1, 6 bases. The CDR3 covers 12 residues. V dropped 5 bases and J dropped 10 bases, with 14 bases sitting between them. Germline V gene sequence: CDR1 SEHNR, CDR2 FQNEAQ (reference sequence). CDR3 sequence (DNA): TGTGCCAGCAGCACAGGGTCCTTGGACCAGTACTTC. Amino acids: CASSTGSLDQYF.

The V call is TRBV7-2, the J call TRBJ2-1; 10 bases are shared with TRBD2. There are 15 residues in the CDR3. Germline V gives CDR1 SGHTA, CDR2 FQGNSA. V lost 3 bases to trimming and J lost 5 bases; unmatched junction nucleotides: 4. The CDR3 protein is CASSLVAGGNNEQFF. The CDR3 DNA reads TGTGCCAGCAGCTTGGTAGCGGGAGGCAACAATGAGCAGTTCTTC.

In its sample, this clonotype was seen a few times. CDR3 coding DNA: TGTGCCAGCAGTTACCGGTCCGGCGGGGATACCGGGAGGGAGCTGTTTTTT. This gives the protein CASSYRSGGDTGRELFF. The chain is built from TRBV6-5 and TRBJ2-2; TRBD2 is a possible D gene (6 bases). The CDR3 totals 17 residues. V lost 2 bases, J lost 9 bases, and 22 bases lay in between. CDR1 and CDR2 (germline): MNHEY, SVGAGI.

V is TRBV3-1 and J is TRBJ2-3; TRBD2 is a possible D gene (5 bases). This CDR3 has 17 residues. In germline, CDR1 is LGHDT, CDR2 YNNKEL (reference sequence). Trimming shortened V by 0 bases and J by 1 base, and 14 bases separated the two germline ends. CDR3 sequence: CASSQEGRFGGTDTQYF. CDR3 nucleotides: TGTGCCAGCAGCCAAGAGGGCAGGTTCGGGGGCACAGATACGCAGTATTTT.

The rearrangement uses TRBV7-9 and TRBJ2-3; D unclear. The CDR3 is made up of 12 amino acids. The germline CDR1 and CDR2 sequences are SEHNR and FQNEAQ (reference sequence). Trimming took 2 bases from V and 12 from J, leaving 12 bases between them. The CDR3 region has the DNA TGTGCCAGCAGCTTACATCATCCTGGCCAGTATTTT. Its translation: CASSLHHPGQYF.

This chain links TRBV6-5 with TRBJ2-5; D is unresolved. Germline V lookup: CDR1 MNHEY, CDR2 SVGAGI. V lost 2 bases and J 7 bases, leaving 14 bases between the germline ends. The CDR3 loop spans 14 amino acids. CDR3 region: CASSYETRMGTQYF. In DNA form, the CDR3 reads TGTGCCAGCAGTTACGAAACGCGAATGGGGACCCAGTACTTC.

This clonotype was counted between two and nine times. The rearrangement uses TRBV10-3 and TRBJ2-1, with TRBD1 matching 10 bases. CDR3 length: 14 amino acids. With 5 bases clipped from V and 7 bases from J, the junction kept 5 bases outside the gene matches. Looked up from germline, CDR1 is ENHRY and CDR2 is SYGVKD. Here the CDR3 reads CAISTDRGVNEQFF. Written as DNA, the CDR3 is TGTGCCATCAGTACGGACAGGGGGGTAAATGAGCAGTTCTTC.

This clonotype was seen a handful of times. The V call is TRBV6-2 or TRBV6-3, the J call TRBJ2-4, with D uncertain. V was trimmed by 4 bases and J by 9 bases, leaving 7 bases between them. Germline V CDR1 and CDR2: MNHEY, SVGEGT. This CDR3 region has 11 residues. The chain's CDR3 is CASSWDGIQYF. The DNA of the CDR3 is TGTGCCAGCAGTTGGGATGGCATTCAGTACTTC.

This clonotype was counted only a few times. This chain connects TRBV5-1 to TRBJ2-3; 11 nucleotides agree with TRBD2. The CDR3 is 16 amino acids. V lost 1 base to trimming and J lost 0 bases; unmatched junction nucleotides: 1. The germline V gene encodes CDR1 SGHRS and CDR2 YFSETQ. The CDR3 DNA follows: TGCGCCAGCAGCTTGCGGACTAGCGGGAGCACAGATACGCAGTATTTT. As protein: CASSLRTSGSTDTQYF.

This clonotype showed up many times. The genes are TRBV5-1 and TRBJ1-1; D possibly corresponds to TRBD1 (6 bases). Per the germline V gene, CDR1 is SGHRS and CDR2 is YFSETQ. The CDR3 covers 14 residues. Trimming stripped 0 bases from V and 3 bases from J, with 9 bases between. For the CDR3, the DNA is TGCGCCAGCAGCTTGGAGGGACAATACACTGAAGCTTTCTTT. Its protein product is CASSLEGQYTEAFF.

The sample holds many counts of this clonotype. The V call is TRBV12-3 or TRBV12-4, the J call TRBJ1-2, with 7 bases that match TRBD1. V lost 3 bases, J lost 8 bases, and 6 bases stayed unmatched. The CDR3 sequence is 13 residues long. The CDR3 DNA follows: TGTGCCAGCAGTTTTTCGCAGGGGGAAGGCTACACCTTC. This gives the protein CASSFSQGEGYTF.

This clonotype was detected only once. A much bigger clone sits one base away, suggesting this may be a read error. This CDR3 is missing its conserved last phenylalanine or tryptophan, likely due to a read error. The rearrangement links TRBV2 to TRBJ2-4; TRBD1 agrees at 8 bases. The trim removed 7 bases at V and 12 bases at J, leaving 14 bases unmatched. From germline, CDR1 is SNHLY and CDR2 FYNNEI. The CDR3 runs to 14 residues. The CDR3 sequence is CASTKDRVTFPQYL. The DNA of the CDR3 is TGTGCCAGCACGAAGGACAGGGTGACTTTCCCTCAGTACTTA.

This clonotype has ten or more counts. This chain joins TRBV6-1 and TRBJ1-5, with 8 nucleotides matching TRBD1. J was trimmed by 3 bases and V by 6 bases; bases with no gene match: 10. Germline V CDR1 and CDR2: MNHNS, SASEGT. The CDR3 has 16 amino acids. The CDR3 reads CASRRKTGVNNQPQHF. The CDR3 DNA is TGTGCCAGCAGACGCAAGACAGGGGTTAACAATCAGCCCCAGCATTTT.

Ten or more counts support this clonotype. This chain connects TRBV7-8 to TRBJ2-2, with D possibly being TRBD1 (6 bases). The V end was cut by 2 bases, the J end by 4 bases, with 11 bases between. In germline, CDR1 is SGHVS, CDR2 FQNEAQ. This CDR3 spans 15 amino acids. The CDR3 here is CASSLFQGPTGELFF. CDR3 nucleotide sequence: TGTGCCAGCAGCTTATTCCAGGGGCCCACCGGGGAGCTGTTTTTT.

The gene calls are TRBV4-1 and TRBJ2-1, with 10 bases fitting TRBD2. V lost 2 bases and J lost 2; bases outside the gene matches: 3. The CDR3 covers 16 residues. The germline CDR1 and CDR2 sequences are MGHRA and YSYEKL. CDR3 nucleotide sequence: TGCGCCAGCAGCCAACGGACTAGCGGCACCTACAATGAGCAGTTCTTC. It is translated as CASSQRTSGTYNEQFF.

This clonotype was counted between two and nine times. The genes are TRBV20-1 and TRBJ1-3, with a tentative D call TRBD1 (6 bases). The V gene's germline CDR1 is DFQATT and CDR2 SNEGSKA (reference sequence). This CDR3 is built from 13 residues. The germline V and J ends were trimmed by 6 bases and 2 bases, with 11 bases remaining between them. DNA for the CDR3: TGCAGTGCGGTAACAGGGACTGGAAACACCATATATTTT. This translates into CSAVTGTGNTIYF.

This clonotype was counted only a few times. This chain joins TRBV10-3 and TRBJ2-2; D not resolved. This CDR3 comprises 12 residues. The ends were cut back, 8 bases at V and 8 bases at J, with 12 bases in the middle. Germline CDR1 ENHRY, CDR2 SYGVKD. CDR3 residues: CAIAWISGELFF. CDR3 in DNA: TGTGCCATCGCCTGGATATCGGGGGAGCTGTTTTTT.

The table lists this clonotype with a few counts. V usage is TRBV20-1 and J usage is TRBJ1-2, with no clear D. The V gene lost 6 bases and the J gene lost 7 bases, with 12 bases spanning the gap. Germline V lookup: CDR1 DFQATT, CDR2 SNEGSKA (reference sequence). This CDR3 has 11 residues. CDR3 region: CSASSRFGYTF. The CDR3 nucleotides read TGCAGTGCCAGCTCGCGGTTTGGCTACACCTTC.

The chain couples TRBV10-3 to TRBJ2-3; D unresolved. Germline CDR1 and CDR2: ENHRY and SYGVKD. The CDR3 is 11 amino acids. V shed 11 bases and J shed 11 bases, with 17 bases lying between them. The CDR3 loop is CAVALDEGQYF. The CDR3 DNA is TGTGCCGTCGCTCTGGACGAAGGGCAGTATTTT.